The 19 T cell receptor beta chains in this list originate from one sample, sequenced in a study of T cell repertoires in cytomegalovirus infection. In TCRdb, the reads were re-called with MiXCR into one record per CDR3 protein. The sample lists fewer than 550,000 distinct CDR3 sequences, approximately 31% seen once, with about 13% in the top ten. The sample was PBMCs. Receptor source: a human donor in good health (CMV status not recorded). Some clones in this sample may be carry-over from other donors' samples.

The rearrangement uses TRBV5-4 and TRBJ1-1; D may be TRBD1 (5 bases). Trimming removed 0 bases from V and 6 bases from J, with 15 bases in between. This CDR3 region has 15 residues. In germline, CDR1 is SGHNT, CDR2 YYREEE (reference sequence). CDR3 amino acids: CASSLDGGGVSEAFF. The CDR3 bases are TGTGCCAGCAGCTTGGATGGCGGGGGGGTGTCTGAAGCTTTCTTT.

The V call is TRBV19, the J call TRBJ2-7, with D perhaps TRBD2 (5 bases). Per germline, CDR1 LNHDA and CDR2 SQIVND (reference sequence). Trimming shortened V by 6 bases and J by 6 bases, and 18 bases separated the two germline ends. This CDR3 spans 14 amino acids. CDR3: CASRPSGGHPEQYF. The CDR3 bases are TGTGCCAGTAGACCCTCGGGCGGGCACCCCGAGCAGTACTTC. The full variable domain, completed using reference TRBV19 and TRBJ2-7, is DGGITQSPKYLFRKEGQNVTLSCEQNLNHDAMYWYRQDPGQGLRLIYYSQIVNDFQKGDIAEGYSVSREKKESFPLTVTSAQKNPTAFYLCASRPSGGHPEQYFGPGTRLTVT.

The chain uses TRBV7-9 and TRBJ1-1; the match to TRBD1 covers 8 bases. The CDR3 has 16 residues. From germline, CDR1 is SEHNR and CDR2 FQNEAQ (reference sequence). V lost 5 bases and J lost 0; bases outside the gene matches: 8. In nucleotides, the CDR3 is TGTGCCAGCAGCCCCGGGACAGGCCTCATGAACACTGAAGCTTTCTTT. It yields the protein CASSPGTGLMNTEAFF.

For this clonotype: One base away lies a much larger clone, so this may be a sequencing read error. The genes are TRBV7-8 and TRBJ2-2; D unclear. Germline CDR1 SGHVS, CDR2 FQNEAQ. V was trimmed by 2 bases and J by 10 bases, leaving 11 bases between them. The CDR3 spans 13 residues. CDR3 DNA sequence: TGTGCCAGCAGCTTAATGGGTTCCGTGGAGCTGTTTTTT. Translation gives CASSLMGSVELFF.

This clonotype was seen more than once but under ten times. V and J are TRBV12-3 or TRBV12-4 and TRBJ1-1; TRBD1 might be the D (6 bases). This CDR3 comprises 15 residues. V was pared by 4 bases and J by 2 bases, with 14 bases between. CDR3 DNA: TGTGCCAGCAGTTCCTCCGGGACAAGCAACACTGAAGCTTTCTTT. It specifies CASSSSGTSNTEAFF.

V and J are TRBV12-5 and TRBJ2-2; 8 bases match TRBD1. With V trimmed by 6 bases and J by 3 bases, 9 bases remained unmatched. The CDR3 contains 16 residues. Germline V gene sequence: CDR1 LGHNT, CDR2 FRNRAP. The CDR3 DNA reads as TGTGCTAGTGGCGTCTCCCGGACAGGGTACACCGGGGAGCTGTTTTTT. This gives the protein CASGVSRTGYTGELFF.

CDR3 bases: TGTGCCAGTAGTCAACAGGGTCGCGAGCAGTACTTC. It is translated as CASSQQGREQYF. The J gene is TRBJ2-7, the V gene TRBV19; possibly TRBD1 for D (6 bases). This CDR3 is built from 12 residues. The germline V gene has CDR1 LNHDA and CDR2 SQIVND (reference sequence). The V end was cut by 5 bases, the J end by 6 bases, with 11 bases between.

The chain couples TRBV20-1 to TRBJ2-1; D perhaps matches TRBD2 (6 bases). The germline V gene has CDR1 DFQATT and CDR2 SNEGSKA (reference sequence). CDR3 size: 15 residues. The V end was cut by 0 bases, the J end by 6 bases, with 15 bases between. CDR3 sequence (DNA): TGCAGTGCTAGAGATCGGGCGGGGTCCCGCAATGAGCAGTTCTTC. This translates into CSARDRAGSRNEQFF.

The chain carries TRBV9 and TRBJ2-3; D is perhaps TRBD2 (5 bases). The CDR3 extends over 15 amino acids. Germline V lookup: CDR1 SGDLS, CDR2 YYNGEE. Deletions cut 4 bases from V and 3 bases from J, with 15 bases between. CDR3 amino acids: CASSQDSQLTDTQYF. The CDR3 region has the DNA TGTGCCAGCAGCCAGGACTCGCAGCTGACAGATACGCAGTATTTT.

This clonotype was detected only a few times. CDR3 protein: CASSLPGNTGELFF. The CDR3 DNA is TGCGCCAGCAGCCTCCCGGGGAACACCGGGGAGCTGTTTTTT. The rearrangement uses TRBV4-1 and TRBJ2-2; D gene unclear. This CDR3 region has 14 residues. Per germline, CDR1 MGHRA and CDR2 YSYEKL. The V end lost 4 bases, the J end lost 1 base, and 7 bases lay between the germline ends.

This clonotype was observed many times. The V call is TRBV10-2, the J call TRBJ2-4; 7 bases agree with TRBD1. V trimming: 2 bases; J trimming: 0 bases; junction bases outside the gene matches: 4. The CDR3 loop spans 16 amino acids. Germline CDR1 reads WSHSY; CDR2 reads SAAADI. CDR3 bases: TGCGCCAGCAGTGAGCCCGGGACAGTAGCCAAAAACATTCAGTACTTC. The encoded protein is CASSEPGTVAKNIQYF.

This rearrangement joins TRBV6-1 to TRBJ2-3; no clear D. Germline CDR1 is MNHNS and CDR2 is SASEGT. CDR3 length: 13 residues. V lost 5 bases to trimming and J lost 6 bases, with 12 bases between them. CDR3 DNA sequence: TGTGCCAGCAGTCTCCCATACGCCGATACGCAGTATTTT. It is translated as CASSLPYADTQYF.

This clonotype occurred a few times. The genes are TRBV19 and TRBJ2-7; tentative D call: TRBD1 (6 bases). CDR1 and CDR2 (germline): LNHDA, SQIVND (reference sequence). Trimming removed 4 bases from V and 5 bases from J, with 18 bases in between. This CDR3 is built from 15 residues. CDR3 in DNA: TGTGCCAGTAGTACCTACAGGGTGTCGGTCGACGAGCAGTACTTC. This encodes CASSTYRVSVDEQYF.

The chain joins TRBV19 to TRBJ2-1; D is perhaps TRBD1 (6 bases). V gave up 7 bases and J gave up 2 bases, with 12 bases separating them. Germline CDR1 is LNHDA and CDR2 is SQIVND (reference sequence). The CDR3 is 14 amino acids. The CDR3 nucleotides read TGTGCCAGTAACCAGGGGTCCCCCTACAATGAGCAGTTCTTC. Protein sequence: CASNQGSPYNEQFF.

This rearrangement joins TRBV6-2 or TRBV6-3 to TRBJ1-1; no firm D call. The CDR3 is made up of 13 amino acids. Trimming removed 8 bases at V and 1 base at J, with 11 bases between. Germline CDR1 reads MNHEY; CDR2 reads SVGEGT. CDR3 protein: CASHSYSNTEAFF. DNA for the CDR3: TGTGCCAGCCACTCCTACTCGAACACTGAAGCTTTCTTT.

This clonotype was counted a few times. The rearrangement joins TRBV3-1 to TRBJ2-7, with D possibly being TRBD1 or TRBD2 (6 bases each). CDR3 length: 13 amino acids. V lost 0 bases to trimming and J lost 7 bases, with 10 bases between them. CDR1 is LGHDT and CDR2 is YNNKEL in the germline V gene (reference sequence). CDR3 region: CASSQDGGTEQYF. The DNA of the CDR3 is TGTGCCAGCAGCCAAGATGGCGGGACAGAGCAGTACTTC.

V gene TRBV6-1 combines with J gene TRBJ1-1; maybe TRBD1 (6 bases). The germline V and J ends were trimmed by 4 bases and 1 base, with 10 bases remaining between them. Per germline, CDR1 MNHNS and CDR2 SASEGT. The CDR3 runs to 14 residues. CDR3 nucleotide sequence: TGTGCCAGCAGTGGCGAGGGGGGGAACACTGAAGCTTTCTTT. This gives the protein CASSGEGGNTEAFF.

This clonotype was found a few times. This rearrangement joins TRBV7-9 to TRBJ2-1, with TRBD2 identical over 10 bases. V lost 0 bases, J lost 2 bases, and 4 bases stayed unmatched. Germline CDR1 and CDR2: SEHNR and FQNEAQ (reference sequence). The CDR3 sequence is 17 residues long. The CDR3 protein is CASSLAPLAGPYNEQFF. The CDR3 DNA sequence: TGTGCCAGCAGCTTAGCCCCACTAGCGGGGCCCTACAATGAGCAGTTCTTC. Filled out from reference TRBV7-9 and TRBJ2-1, the complete variable domain reads DTGVSQNPRHKITKRGQNVTFRCDPISEHNRLYWYRQTLGQGPEFLTYFQNEAQLEKSRLLSDRFSAERPKGSFSTLEIQRTEQGDSAMYLCASSLAPLAGPYNEQFFGPGTRLTVL.

As to this clonotype: A read error may explain this, as a much larger clone is one base away. The rearrangement links TRBV7-2 to TRBJ2-7, with D hard to call. V was trimmed by 2 bases and J by 6 bases, leaving 5 bases between them. Germline-derived CDR1 and CDR2 are SGHTA and FQGNSA. The CDR3 is 11 amino acids. CDR3 sequence: CASSLLVEQYF. The CDR3 bases are TGTGCCAGCAGCTTACTAGTCGAGCAGTACTTC.